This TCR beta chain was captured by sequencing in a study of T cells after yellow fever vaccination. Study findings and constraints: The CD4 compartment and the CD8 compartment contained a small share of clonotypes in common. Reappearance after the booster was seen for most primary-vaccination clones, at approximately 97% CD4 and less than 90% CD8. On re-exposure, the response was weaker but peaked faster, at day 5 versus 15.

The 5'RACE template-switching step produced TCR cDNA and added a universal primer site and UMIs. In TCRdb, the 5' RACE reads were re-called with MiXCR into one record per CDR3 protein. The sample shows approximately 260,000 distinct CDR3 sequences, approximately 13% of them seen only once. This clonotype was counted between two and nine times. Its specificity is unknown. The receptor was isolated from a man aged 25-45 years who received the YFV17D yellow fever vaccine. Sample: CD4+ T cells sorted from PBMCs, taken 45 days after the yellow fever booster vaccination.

The CDR3 here is CASSYSNPGIRTDTQYF. The CDR3 region has the DNA TGTGCCAGCAGTTACTCGAACCCGGGGATAAGAACAGATACGCAGTATTTT. The chain employs TRBV6-5 and TRBJ2-3, with D perhaps matching TRBD2 (5 bases). This CDR3 spans 17 amino acids. Per the germline V gene, CDR1 is MNHEY and CDR2 is SVGAGI. V lost 0 bases and J 3 bases, leaving 16 bases between the germline ends.